Listed here are 17 T cell receptor beta chains from one sample, sequenced in a study of CD8 T cells in ankylosing spondylitis. Broader study findings: Among TCR beta sequences, a motif of several highly homologous variants appeared characteristic of ankylosing spondylitis blood.

MiXCR, run by TCRdb on the 5' RACE reads, gives a single entry per CDR3 protein. The table includes more than 600,000 distinct CDR3 sequences, around 20% detected once. No cognate antigen is known for these TCRs. The sequencing input was blood, either unsorted or a sorted T cell fraction (not recorded which). The receptors derive from a male donor with ankylosing spondylitis.

This clonotype was counted a few times. The V and J genes are TRBV20-1 and TRBJ2-7, with D perhaps matching TRBD2 (6 bases). Germline CDR1 and CDR2: DFQATT and SNEGSKA (reference sequence). The CDR3 loop spans 12 amino acids. Trimming cost V 6 bases and J 7 bases, with 16 bases left between them. CDR3 loop: CSAPLEGREQYF. CDR3 DNA sequence: TGCAGTGCCCCTCTGGAGGGGAGGGAGCAGTACTTC.

This chain uses TRBV20-1 with TRBJ2-7; D gene ambiguous. This CDR3 spans 13 amino acids. Per germline, CDR1 DFQATT and CDR2 SNEGSKA (reference sequence). V lost 2 bases and J lost 4, with 12 bases in between. CDR3 DNA sequence: TGCAGTGCTAGACCCGGTGCGACTTACGAGCAGTACTTC. Amino acid sequence: CSARPGATYEQYF.

This clonotype turned up a few times. This chain uses TRBV20-1 with TRBJ1-2, with 12 bases that match TRBD1. With V trimmed by 6 bases and J by 7 bases, 12 bases remained unmatched. Germline CDR1 DFQATT, CDR2 SNEGSKA (reference sequence). The length of the CDR3 is 15 residues. DNA for the CDR3: TGCAGTGCCCTATTATCCGGGACAGGGGGCGTTGGCTACACCTTC. Translation gives CSALLSGTGGVGYTF.

This clonotype showed up just a few times. The chain recombines TRBV13 with TRBJ2-1, with D tentatively TRBD1 or TRBD2 (5 bases each). The ends were cut back, 7 bases at V and 9 bases at J, with 19 bases in the middle. CDR3 size: 14 residues. Germline CDR1 and CDR2: PRHDT and FYEKMQ (reference sequence). CDR3 protein: CASNPIATAAEQFF. In DNA form, the CDR3 reads TGTGCCAGCAATCCCATTGCGACAGCGGCTGAGCAGTTCTTC. Based on the CDR3 plus reference TRBV13 and TRBJ2-1, the full variable domain is AAGVIQSPRHLIKEKRETATLKCYPIPRHDTVYWYQQGPGQDPQFLISFYEKMQSDKGSIPDRFSAQQFSDYHSELNMSSLELGDSALYFCASNPIATAAEQFFGPGTRLTVL.

This clonotype was seen once. V gene TRBV30 combines with J gene TRBJ1-1; D not certain. Trimming shortened V by 0 bases and J by 2 bases, and 10 bases separated the two germline ends. The germline CDR1 and CDR2 sequences are GTSNPN and SVGIG (reference sequence). The CDR3 contains 14 residues. CDR3 region: CAWSVHRINTEAFF. DNA of the CDR3: TGTGCCTGGAGTGTACACAGAATTAACACTGAAGCTTTCTTT.

The chain employs TRBV5-1 and TRBJ1-2, with D uncertain. Germline V lookup: CDR1 SGHRS, CDR2 YFSETQ. V lost 2 bases to trimming and J lost 0 bases, with 8 bases between them. The CDR3 covers 14 residues. Here the CDR3 DNA reads TGCGCCAGCAGCTTCGACGGGGCTAACTATGGCTACACCTTC. This encodes CASSFDGANYGYTF.

The V and J genes are TRBV20-1 and TRBJ2-1, with D hard to call. This CDR3 is built from 13 residues. V lost 3 bases, J lost 6 bases, and 12 bases lay in between. Germline V gene data show CDR1 as DFQATT and CDR2 as SNEGSKA (reference sequence). The CDR3 DNA sequence: TGCAGTGCTAGGGCGAGCACCACCAATGAGCAGTTCTTC. This translates into CSARASTTNEQFF.

This rearrangement joins TRBV25-1 to TRBJ2-7; D may correspond to TRBD1 or TRBD2 (5 bases each). CDR1 and CDR2 (germline): MGHDK, SYGVNS. This CDR3 comprises 14 residues. Trimming shortened V by 1 base and J by 3 bases, and 10 bases separated the two germline ends. The CDR3 here is CASSESGTRYEQYF. The DNA of the CDR3 is TGTGCCAGCAGTGAATCGGGGACCCGCTACGAGCAGTACTTC.

This clonotype turned up a few times. The chain is built from TRBV5-1 and TRBJ2-1, with D hard to call. V was trimmed by 1 base and J by 9 bases, leaving 20 bases between them. This CDR3 spans 16 amino acids. Germline V gene lookup returns CDR1 SGHRS and CDR2 YFSETQ. The CDR3 DNA follows: TGCGCCAGCAGCTTGAGGGCTACCCCTTCCTCGCGTGAGCAGTTCTTC. Amino acids: CASSLRATPSSREQFF.

In its sample, this clonotype was seen a few times. CDR3 sequence: CASSQAHRGAHTIYF. For the CDR3, the DNA is TGTGCCAGCAGCCAAGCTCACAGGGGTGCCCACACCATATATTTT. This chain uses TRBV3-1 with TRBJ1-3; TRBD1 agrees at 7 bases. CDR3 length equals 15 residues. Germline V gives CDR1 LGHDT, CDR2 YNNKEL (reference sequence). The J segment lost 8 bases and the V segment lost 1 base, leaving 8 bases of the junction unmatched.

The gene calls are TRBV27 and TRBJ2-3, with 8 nucleotides matching TRBD2. Germline V CDR1 and CDR2: MNHEY, SMNVEV (reference sequence). The CDR3 runs to 16 residues. Trimming cost V 5 bases and J 2 bases; bases outside gene matches: 9. CDR3: CASSPGTRRNTDTQYF. For the CDR3, the DNA is TGTGCCAGCAGTCCCGGGACTAGGAGGAACACAGATACGCAGTATTTT.

This chain links TRBV2 with TRBJ1-4; no firm D call. The CDR3 spans 13 residues. The V end was cut by 11 bases, the J end by 5 bases, with 15 bases between. Germline V CDR1 and CDR2: SNHLY, FYNNEI. CDR3 amino acids: CAPGRQTNEKLFF. The CDR3, as DNA: TGTGCCCCCGGACGGCAAACAAATGAAAAACTGTTTTTT.

In this sample, this clonotype turned up a few times. V gene TRBV7-9 combines with J gene TRBJ2-5; weak D call: TRBD2 (5 bases). CDR3 length: 16 residues. Trimming shortened V by 0 bases and J by 7 bases, and 18 bases separated the two germline ends. Germline values: CDR1 SEHNR, CDR2 FQNEAQ (reference sequence). CDR3 amino acids: CASSLASWESAATQYF. The DNA for the CDR3 is TGTGCCAGCAGCTTAGCAAGCTGGGAGTCAGCGGCGACCCAGTACTTC.

The gene calls are TRBV12-3 or TRBV12-4 and TRBJ2-3; TRBD2 aligns across 13 bases. The V and J ends lost 4 bases and 3 bases, in that order; junction bases with no gene match: 7. The CDR3 has 17 residues. The CDR3 loop reads CASSCGTSGDGTDTQYF. The CDR3 coding sequence is TGTGCCAGCAGTTGTGGGACTAGCGGGGATGGGACAGATACGCAGTATTTT.

Only a few counts were recorded for this clonotype. The chain carries TRBV9 and TRBJ2-3; D uncertain. CDR3 length equals 13 residues. Germline lookup yields CDR1 SGDLS and CDR2 YYNGEE. V was pared by 3 bases and J by 7 bases, with 12 bases between. The chain's CDR3 is CASSAPPIYTQYF. CDR3 coding DNA: TGTGCCAGCAGCGCCCCTCCCATTTATACGCAGTATTTT.

The chain carries TRBV20-1 and TRBJ1-6; D gene ambiguous. The length of the CDR3 is 15 residues. Germline V gene lookup returns CDR1 DFQATT and CDR2 SNEGSKA (reference sequence). V was trimmed by 6 bases and J by 14 bases, leaving 26 bases between them. The CDR3 DNA is TGCAGTGCCACGAACCCAAGGGAAGGCGTAGTGTCCCTCCACTTT. Its protein is CSATNPREGVVSLHF.

This chain links TRBV4-3 with TRBJ2-5; 8 bases map to TRBD2. Germline CDR1 reads LGHNA; CDR2 reads YSLEER. The V segment lost 4 bases and the J segment 5 bases; nucleotides outside the gene matches: 12. This CDR3 has 16 amino acids. In DNA, the CDR3 is TGCGCCAGCAGCCCCCACAGCGGAGCGGGAGTTGAGACCCAGTACTTC. This translates into CASSPHSGAGVETQYF.